The source of this TCR beta chain is a study of identical twins. Study outcomes and limitations: Out-of-frame TCR alpha sharing observed in monozygotic twins exceeded model estimates. Fewer insertions were carried by abundant cord blood beta clonotypes, but none was seen in memory repertoires.

V was trimmed by 3 bases and J by 6 bases, leaving 12 bases between them. The length of the CDR3 is 13 residues. A single record per CDR3 protein comes from TCRdb applying MiXCR to the 5' RACE reads. The sample records over 250,000 distinct CDR3 sequences, 8.5% to 9.5% being singletons. Of note for this clonotype: What it recognizes is unknown.

These same records also appear under a second study, on yellow fever vaccine responses in identical twins. That report notes: After vaccination, twins' T cell response reportedly seemed partly convergent, partly personalized.

V and J are TRBV12-3 or TRBV12-4 and TRBJ2-7; no firm D call. The sequencing sample was made of CD8+ T cells sorted from blood. The TCR comes from a young woman in good health. The DNA of the CDR3 is TGTGCCAGCAGTTTTAGTCTCGAGGTCGAGCAGTACTTC. It encodes CASSFSLEVEQYF.